The TCR beta chain described here comes from a study of shared clonotypes between healthy human individuals. The donors were adults (healthy and HIV-negative) with no recent acute infections or vaccinations. Study-level findings and limits: Depth was large, yet rarefaction showed that sorted-subset sequencing was incomplete.

The method was immunoSEQ multiplex PCR; TCRdb's version includes in-frame clones alone and lacks a portion of them. The sample has about 2 million clones; 85% to 95% are singletons. Concerning this clone: Its antigen remains unknown.

The source is a man aged 18 to 29 in good health. Specimen: naive CD4+ T cells sorted from blood. Described subset: CD45RA+ positively selected.

DNA for the CDR3: TGTGCCACTATTAATGAAAAACTGTTTTTT. Translating it yields CATINEKLFF. V usage is TRBV10-3 and J usage is TRBJ1-4; D remains unclear. This CDR3 region has 10 residues. CDR1 is ENHRY, CDR2 SYGVKD, per germline. Trimming left V 10 bases short and J 4 bases short, with 4 bases between.